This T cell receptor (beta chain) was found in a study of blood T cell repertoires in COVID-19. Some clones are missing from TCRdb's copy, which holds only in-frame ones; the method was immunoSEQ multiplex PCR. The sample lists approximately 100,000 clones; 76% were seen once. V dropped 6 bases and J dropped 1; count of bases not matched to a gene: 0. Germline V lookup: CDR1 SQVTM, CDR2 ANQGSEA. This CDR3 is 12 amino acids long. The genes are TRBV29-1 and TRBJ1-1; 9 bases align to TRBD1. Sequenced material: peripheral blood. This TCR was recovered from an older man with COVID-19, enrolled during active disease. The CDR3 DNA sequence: TGCAGCGTACAGGGGGCGAACACTGAAGCTTTCTTT. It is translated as CSVQGANTEAFF.